This entry lists 26 T cell receptor beta chains sequenced from one sample in a study of OX40 agonist ivuxolimab in advanced cancers. This table comes from immunoSEQ multiplex PCR, and its TCRdb copy is limited to in-frame clones, with some not included. The sample has 87,000 or so clones; about 85% are singletons. Sequencing used CD4+ or CD8+ T cells sorted from blood, obtained in a trial of the OX40 agonist ivuxolimab. The receptor source for this set is an adult with an advanced solid tumor such as melanoma, head and neck, liver or kidney cancer.

The V and J genes are TRBV27 and TRBJ2-2; 8 nucleotides align to TRBD2. This CDR3 region has 17 residues. In germline, CDR1 is MNHEY, CDR2 SMNVEV (reference sequence). V trimming: 5 bases; J trimming: 4 bases; junction bases outside the gene matches: 12. The CDR3 here is CASSPFSLAGSTGELFF. The CDR3 nucleotides are TGTGCCAGCAGTCCCTTCTCCTTAGCGGGAAGCACCGGGGAGCTGTTTTTT.

The chain has TRBV5-6 and TRBJ2-1, with D possibly TRBD2 on 6 matching bases. Trimming shortened V by 0 bases and J by 5 bases, and 15 bases separated the two germline ends. This CDR3 has 16 residues. In germline, CDR1 is SGHDT, CDR2 YYEEEE. The CDR3 loop reads CASSLDEAGTHNEQFF. CDR3 DNA sequence: TGTGCCAGCAGCTTGGACGAAGCGGGTACTCACAATGAGCAGTTCTTC.

The chain employs TRBV4-3 and TRBJ2-7, with a weak D call TRBD1 (6 bases). Trimming shortened V by 0 bases and J by 1 base, and 16 bases separated the two germline ends. The CDR3 spans 17 residues. Germline CDR1 LGHNA, CDR2 YSLEER. Here the CDR3 reads CASSQDLAGVISYEQYF. As DNA, the CDR3 is TGCGCCAGCAGCCAAGATCTCGCAGGGGTAATATCCTACGAGCAGTACTTC.

In its sample, this clone was seen a few times. This chain joins TRBV9 and TRBJ2-2, with D maybe TRBD2 (5 bases). V was clipped by 4 bases and J by 5 bases, with 18 bases between them. The CDR3 runs to 16 residues. Germline V gene lookup returns CDR1 SGDLS and CDR2 YYNGEE. CDR3 coding DNA: TGTGCCAGCAGCCCCTCTTCGGAGGCGCATACCGGGGAGCTGTTTTTT. Encoded protein: CASSPSSEAHTGELFF.

V gene TRBV7-9 combines with J gene TRBJ1-2; 8 bases are a match to TRBD1. The CDR3 contains 12 residues. Germline CDR1 SEHNR, CDR2 FQNEAQ (reference sequence). Trimming cost V 4 bases and J 8 bases; bases outside gene matches: 3. In nucleotides, the CDR3 is TGTGCCAGCAGCTCCCGACAGGGGGGCTACACCTTC. It yields the protein CASSSRQGGYTF. The whole variable domain, filled in from reference TRBV7-9 and TRBJ1-2, reads DTGVSQNPRHKITKRGQNVTFRCDPISEHNRLYWYRQTLGQGPEFLTYFQNEAQLEKSRLLSDRFSAERPKGSFSTLEIQRTEQGDSAMYLCASSSRQGGYTFGSGTRLTVV.

This clone was recorded only once. The V and J genes are TRBV5-1 and TRBJ2-6, with D uncertain. V lost 0 bases to trimming and J lost 0 bases, with 7 bases between them. The CDR3 consists of 16 residues. CDR1 and CDR2 from the germline V gene are SGHRS and YFSETQ. DNA for the CDR3: TGCGCCAGCAGCTTGGAGGCTTCCTCTGGGGCCAACGTCCTGACTTTC. Its translation: CASSLEASSGANVLTF.

The table lists this clone with a few counts. The V and J genes are TRBV6-6 and TRBJ1-2; a possible D gene is TRBD1 (5 bases). This CDR3 spans 12 amino acids. V lost 5 bases, J lost 2 bases, and 6 bases lay in between. Germline V gene data show CDR1 as MNHNY and CDR2 as SVGAGI (reference sequence). The CDR3 DNA reads TGTGCCAGCAGTGACAGAAACTATGGCTACACCTTC. Translating gives CASSDRNYGYTF.

The chain carries TRBV11-3 and TRBJ1-1, with D hard to call. The CDR3 is 11 amino acids. Germline V gene sequence: CDR1 SGHNT, CDR2 YENEEA. The ends were cut back, 0 bases at V and 4 bases at J, with 0 bases in the middle. The CDR3 spells CASSLDTEAFF. The CDR3 nucleotides read TGTGCCAGCAGCTTAGACACTGAAGCTTTCTTT.

The genes are TRBV30 and TRBJ2-7; 7 positions agree with TRBD2. Germline V gene data show CDR1 as GTSNPN and CDR2 as SVGIG (reference sequence). CDR3 length equals 15 residues. The V gene end was trimmed by 2 bases and the J gene end by 2 bases; junction bases not matched to a gene: 9. The CDR3, as DNA: TGTGCCTGGAGTAAAGGTACTAGCGTCACCTACGAGCAGTACTTC. It yields the protein CAWSKGTSVTYEQYF.

This chain uses TRBV6-5 with TRBJ2-7; possibly TRBD1 for D (6 bases). Per the germline V gene, CDR1 is MNHEY and CDR2 is SVGAGI. The V end was cut by 0 bases, the J end by 2 bases, with 14 bases between. The CDR3 is 16 amino acids. As DNA, the CDR3 is TGTGCCAGCAGTTACTCAAAGGCAGGGGTACCCTACGAGCAGTACTTC. The encoded protein is CASSYSKAGVPYEQYF.

The chain carries TRBV11-2 and TRBJ2-3; D call uncertain. This CDR3 is 14 amino acids long. Germline values: CDR1 SGHAT, CDR2 FQNNGV. Trimming left V 5 bases short and J 4 bases short, with 13 bases between. In DNA form, the CDR3 reads TGTGCCAGCAGCCCCGGCTTGGAAGCAGATACGCAGTATTTT. Translating gives CASSPGLEADTQYF.

This clone occurred once. The chain couples TRBV27 to TRBJ2-5, with TRBD1 as a possible D gene (5 bases). V was pared by 6 bases and J by 2 bases, with 10 bases between. This CDR3 is 13 amino acids long. CDR1 is MNHEY and CDR2 is SMNVEV in the germline V gene (reference sequence). The CDR3 DNA reads as TGTGCCAGCAGCGTCAACAGGCAAGAGACCCAGTACTTC. Its protein is CASSVNRQETQYF.

V gene TRBV9 combines with J gene TRBJ2-2; 13 nucleotides agree with TRBD2. Germline V gives CDR1 SGDLS, CDR2 YYNGEE. CDR3 length equals 17 residues. The V and J ends lost 3 bases and 0 bases, in that order; junction bases with no gene match: 2. Written as DNA, the CDR3 is TGTGCCAGCAGCGCTGGGACTAGCGGGACGAACACCGGGGAGCTGTTTTTT. Translating gives CASSAGTSGTNTGELFF.

This chain connects TRBV9 to TRBJ1-2, with TRBD1 as a possible D gene (6 bases). The ends were cut back, 1 base at V and 6 bases at J, with 10 bases in the middle. The germline V gene encodes CDR1 SGDLS and CDR2 YYNGEE. The CDR3 length is 13 residues. The CDR3 region has the DNA TGTGCCAGCAGCGTAATGGACAGAGATGGCTACACCTTC. The encoded protein is CASSVMDRDGYTF.

The chain has TRBV5-1 and TRBJ2-5; D possibly matches TRBD1 or TRBD2 (6 bases each). This CDR3 has 14 residues. Germline V CDR1 and CDR2: SGHRS, YFSETQ. Between the trimmed V and J ends, which lost 4 bases and 10 bases, there was a span of 20 bases. The CDR3 here is CASSPEGGGEGQYF. CDR3 bases: TGCGCCAGCAGCCCTGAGGGGGGCGGCGAGGGCCAGTACTTC. Together with reference TRBV5-1 and TRBJ2-5, the CDR3 gives the full variable domain: KAGVTQTPRYLIKTRGQQVTLSCSPISGHRSVSWYQQTPGQGLQFLFEYFSETQRNKGNFPGRFSGRQFSNSRSEMNVSTLELGDSALYLCASSPEGGGEGQYFGPGTRLLVL.

On this clone itself: The sample contains more than one DNA sequence encoding this CDR3. The rearrangement joins TRBV28 to TRBJ2-3; D gene uncertain. Per the germline V gene, CDR1 is MDHEN and CDR2 is SYDVKM. Deletions cut 1 base from V and 3 bases from J, with 2 bases between. This CDR3 has 12 amino acids. CDR3 residues: CASSLYTDTQYF. The CDR3 DNA reads TGTGCCAGCAGTTTATATACAGATACGCAGTATTTT.

The chain has TRBV27 and TRBJ2-5; tentative D call: TRBD1 (5 bases). The closer fit of TRBJ2-7 to the DNA end suggests the J call may be wrong. CDR1 and CDR2 from the germline V gene are MNHEY and SMNVEV (reference sequence). The CDR3 sequence is 11 residues long. The CDR3 loop reads CASRGGAEQYF. CDR3 DNA sequence: TGTGCCAGCAGAGGTGGGGCCGAGCAGTACTTC.

This chain links TRBV10-3 with TRBJ2-5; 8 nucleotides align to TRBD2. The tail of the sequence fits TRBJ2-7 better, so the J call may be wrong. In germline, CDR1 is ENHRY, CDR2 SYGVKD. The CDR3 sequence is 16 residues long. This CDR3 reads CAISESSGSLLGEQYF. Written as DNA, the CDR3 is TGTGCCATCAGTGAGTCGAGCGGGAGCCTTCTAGGCGAGCAGTACTTC.

V gene TRBV9 combines with J gene TRBJ2-3; D is unclear. CDR1 is SGDLS and CDR2 is YYNGEE in the germline V gene. V dropped 3 bases and J dropped 2 bases, with 1 base sitting between them. The CDR3 loop spans 11 amino acids. In nucleotides, the CDR3 is TGTGCCAGCAGCGCCACAGATACGCAGTATTTT. Its protein is CASSATDTQYF.

The genes are TRBV7-9 and TRBJ2-3; D unresolved. This CDR3 has 16 amino acids. Germline-derived CDR1 and CDR2 are SEHNR and FQNEAQ (reference sequence). Trimming cost V 6 bases and J 0 bases, with 16 bases left between them. This chain's CDR3 is CASRPRSGGSTDTQYF. The CDR3 DNA sequence: TGTGCCAGCAGGCCCCGTTCGGGCGGTAGCACAGATACGCAGTATTTT.

J is TRBJ2-2 and V is TRBV27; D unclear. This CDR3 is built from 13 residues. Trimming removed 3 bases from V and 5 bases from J, with 7 bases in between. Germline assignment: CDR1 MNHEY and CDR2 SMNVEV (reference sequence). DNA of the CDR3: TGTGCCAGCAGTTTGTGGTCAACCGGGGAGCTGTTTTTT. It translates to CASSLWSTGELFF.

The chain uses TRBV30 and TRBJ2-7, with D possibly matching TRBD1 (6 bases). This CDR3 spans 16 amino acids. Between the trimmed V and J ends, which lost 2 bases and 1 base, there was a span of 18 bases. CDR1 is GTSNPN, CDR2 SVGIG, per germline (reference sequence). The CDR3 nucleotides read TGTGCCTGGAGTTTTGTAGTCCGGGACACTTCCTACGAGCAGTACTTC. It encodes CAWSFVVRDTSYEQYF.

This clone was observed a handful of times. The V call is TRBV21-1, the J call TRBJ2-3; TRBD1 is the table's D call, not checked against the DNA. TRBV21-1 is termed a pseudogene. The CDR3 is 20 amino acids. DNA of the CDR3: TGTGCCAGCAGCGTTATCGGGCACAGGGGGCGCGAGGGTGGCACAGATACGCAGTATTTT. It is translated as CASSVIGHRGREGGTDTQYF.

The chain recombines TRBV7-3 with TRBJ2-5; 8 bases match TRBD1. The V and J ends lost 6 bases and 5 bases, in that order; junction bases with no gene match: 5. CDR3 length: 13 residues. CDR1 SGHTA and CDR2 FQGTGA come from the germline V gene. CDR3 loop: CASSLDRAETQYF. In nucleotides, the CDR3 is TGTGCCAGCAGTTTGGACAGGGCTGAGACCCAGTACTTC.

The chain recombines TRBV19 with TRBJ2-1, with D possibly matching TRBD2 (6 bases). The germline V and J ends were trimmed by 4 bases and 0 bases, with 10 bases remaining between them. CDR3 length: 15 residues. CDR1 and CDR2 (germline): LNHDA, SQIVND (reference sequence). Here the CDR3 DNA reads TGTGCCAGTAGTAAAACTAGCTCCTCCTACAATGAGCAGTTCTTC. Residues: CASSKTSSSYNEQFF. Complete variable domain (other parts from reference TRBV19 and TRBJ2-1): DGGITQSPKYLFRKEGQNVTLSCEQNLNHDAMYWYRQDPGQGLRLIYYSQIVNDFQKGDIAEGYSVSREKKESFPLTVTSAQKNPTAFYLCASSKTSSSYNEQFFGPGTRLTVL.

This chain joins TRBV7-2 and TRBJ2-1, with TRBD2 identical over 7 bases. CDR3 length: 14 residues. The junction had 5 bases not matched to a gene; V was cut back by 0 bases and J by 9 bases. Germline V gives CDR1 SGHTA, CDR2 FQGNSA. This chain's CDR3 is CASSLAGGSIEQFF. The CDR3 bases are TGTGCCAGCAGCTTAGCGGGCGGGAGTATTGAGCAGTTCTTC.